The sequence of this T cell receptor (beta chain) was determined in a study of cytomegalovirus exposure and HLA in healthy donors (dated by TCRdb to about 2017). Concerning the study at large: According to a later analysis, the 100 to 150 validation repertoires were produced on the same platform as the 680 or so repertoires of the first cohort. The study aimed to test whether signatures of past pathogen exposure could be identified by cataloging public T cell receptors. To predict cytomegalovirus infection status, the study combined high-throughput TCR immunosequencing, statistical association of individual TCRs with disease status, and machine learning. In addition to the first cohort of around 670 subjects, a separate validation cohort of 120 different subjects was used. Points the paper makes about the study in general: The classifier was reported to diagnose cytomegalovirus status with high specificity and sensitivity in both the original cohort and the validation cohort. The study listed approximately 150 TCR beta chains as associated with cytomegalovirus. A later analysis lacked HLA typing for the validation cohort, so it scored co-occurrence in that cohort across all 120 repertoires. Of the cluster scores, 94% were above 0 in a later analysis, which found that TCRs clustered in the first cohort also tended to co-occur in the 95 to 150 validation repertoires. Most TCR sequences were seen in very few donors, while some public TCRs were found in many individuals. It was suggested by the authors that the approach could potentially be generalized to other disease states and immunological phenotypes. A few of the identified cytomegalovirus-associated TCR beta chains were confirmed in vitro to be specific for cytomegalovirus antigens.

Library construction relied on the immunoSEQ multiplex PCR assay. Under the source paper's analysis protocol: A statistical classification framework was built for diagnosing cytomegalovirus status from the catalog of TCR beta chain sequences. Here the immuneACCESS table is served through TCRdb, limited to in-frame sequences with V and J called. Missing clones are a known gap in these copies; in checked studies unresolved V genes cover under half, and the rest lacks a known reason. That table is the source of V, J and clone size, and D and trimming were worked out from the DNA. This sample lists more than 100,000 clones; roughly 90% were detected once. The top ten constitute about 6.9% of the sample. The donors were included in the validation cohort of 130 or so subjects, a group kept apart from the roughly 730-subject first cohort. This clone was seen a single time. The antigen it recognizes is unknown. No much larger clone exists at a distance of one base, and base qualities are not known.

This sequence originates from a woman younger than 35 in good health and CMV-seropositive. The sequenced sample was PBMCs.

In nucleotide form, the sequence is TGCGCCAGCAGCCAAGTTGAGACAACACCTGGGGCCAACGTCCTGACTTTC. Its coded protein is CASSQVETTPGANVLTF. The chain joins TRBV4-1 to TRBJ2-6; no D gene is confidently identified. For CDR1 and CDR2, the germline V gene lists MGHRA and YSYEKL. The CDR3 spans 17 residues, from the cysteine through the phenylalanine. This entry keeps only the CDR3 DNA: 51 bases, framed from base 1. V is reduced by 1 base and J by 2 bases, leaving a spacing of 12 bases between them.